These 2 T cell receptor beta chains originate from one sample sequenced in a study. TCRdb called the 5' RACE reads again in MiXCR, with one record for every CDR3 protein. The sample lists more than 7,000 distinct CDR3 sequences, approximately 39% seen once, with about 4.5% in the top ten. The material sequenced was memory CD4+ T cells sorted from blood. Subset in this sample: memory CD4+ T cells, CD4+CD45RO+CD25-. The source is a female donor with breast cancer.

This clonotype is classed as large. The chain carries TRBV6-5 and TRBJ1-2, with D maybe TRBD1 (5 bases). CDR3 length: 12 amino acids. In germline, CDR1 is MNHEY, CDR2 SVGAGI. The germline V and J ends were trimmed by 6 bases and 4 bases, with 9 bases remaining between them. The CDR3 DNA follows: TGTGCCAGCAGGGTGGGGACCTATGGCTACACCTTC. This encodes CASRVGTYGYTF.

This chain uses TRBV7-6 with TRBJ1-1, with TRBD1 matching over 7 bases. The V segment lost 0 bases and the J segment 1 base; nucleotides outside the gene matches: 8. Germline CDR1 is SGHVS and CDR2 is FNYEAQ. The CDR3 contains 17 residues. CDR3 DNA sequence: TGTGCCAGCAGCTTAGCCCTACAGGGGCCAAAGAACACTGAAGCTTTCTTT. This sequence encodes CASSLALQGPKNTEAFF.